This T cell receptor beta chain was identified in a study of T cells after yellow fever vaccination. This clonotype was seen a few times. Study findings and constraints: Of the clonotypes, a small share occurred in both CD4 and CD8 compartments.

Trimming cost V 1 base and J 4 bases; bases outside gene matches: 12. Germline assignment: CDR1 MNHEY and CDR2 SMNVEV (reference sequence). The CDR3 has 18 amino acids. TCRdb reprocessed the 5' RACE reads via MiXCR and lists one record per CDR3 protein. The data show some 100,000 distinct CDR3 sequences, under 9% seen once. The receptor was isolated from a man younger than 30 who received the YFV17D yellow fever vaccine. The chain has TRBV27 and TRBJ2-1; 8 bases fit TRBD2. The sample here was CD8+ T cells not binding an NS4B(214-222) dextramer, sorted from PBMCs, taken approximately 16 days after the first yellow fever vaccination. This chain's CDR3 is CASSLLGAGGAYYNEQFF. The CDR3 nucleotides read TGTGCCAGCAGTTTATTGGGCGCCGGGGGGGCGTATTACAATGAGCAGTTCTTC.